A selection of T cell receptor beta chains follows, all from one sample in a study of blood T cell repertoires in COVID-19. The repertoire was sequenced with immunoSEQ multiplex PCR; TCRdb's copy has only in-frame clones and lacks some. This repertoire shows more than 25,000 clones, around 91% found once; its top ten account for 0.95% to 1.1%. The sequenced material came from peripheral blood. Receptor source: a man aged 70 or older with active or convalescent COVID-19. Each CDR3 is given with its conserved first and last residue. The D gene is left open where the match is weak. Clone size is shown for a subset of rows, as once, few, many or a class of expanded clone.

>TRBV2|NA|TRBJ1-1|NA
CASSYRLTAFF
TGTGCCAGCAGTTACAGGTTAACAGCTTTCTTT
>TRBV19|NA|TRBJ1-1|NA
CASSILARTDEAFF
TGTGCCAGTAGTATATTGGCGAGGACTGATGAAGCTTTCTTT
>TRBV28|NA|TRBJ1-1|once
CASSLSVNTEAFF
TGTGCCAGCAGTTTATCAGTGAACACTGAAGCTTTCTTT
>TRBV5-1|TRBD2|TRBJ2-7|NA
CASSTGLAGVTYEQYF
TGCGCCAGCAGCACGGGACTAGCGGGAGTAACATACGAGCAGTACTTC
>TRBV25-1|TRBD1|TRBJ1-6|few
CASSADRGWNSPLHF
TGTGCCAGCAGTGCCGACAGGGGTTGGAATTCACCCCTCCACTTT
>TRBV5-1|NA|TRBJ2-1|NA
CASSPGTQSGRYNEQFF
TGCGCCAGCAGCCCTGGGACCCAAAGTGGGAGGTACAATGAGCAGTTCTTC
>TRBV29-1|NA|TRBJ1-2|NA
CSVTRAGGYGYTF
TGCAGCGTGACCCGGGCCGGGGGGTATGGCTACACCTTC
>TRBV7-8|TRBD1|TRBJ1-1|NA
CASSISTGSNTEAFF
TGTGCCAGCAGCATATCGACAGGGAGTAACACTGAAGCTTTCTTT
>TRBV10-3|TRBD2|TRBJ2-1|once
CAISPGGRSGSFYEQFF
TGTGCCATCAGCCCGGGGGGAAGGAGCGGGAGCTTTTATGAGCAGTTCTTC
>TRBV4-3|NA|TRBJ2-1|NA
CASSQEPTPYNEQFF
TGCGCCAGCAGCCAAGAACCCACTCCCTACAATGAGCAGTTCTTC
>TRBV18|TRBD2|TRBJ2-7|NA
CASSSGPGGLSYEQYF
TGTGCCAGCTCATCAGGACCGGGAGGCCTCTCCTACGAGCAGTACTTC
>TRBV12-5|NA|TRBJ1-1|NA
CASGFTRAGEDTEAFF
TGTGCTAGTGGTTTCACTCGGGCCGGGGAGGACACTGAAGCTTTCTTT
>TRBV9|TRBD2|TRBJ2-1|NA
CASSVAPGLAGDPQQFF
TGTGCCAGCAGCGTAGCCCCCGGACTAGCGGGAGACCCACAGCAGTTCTTC
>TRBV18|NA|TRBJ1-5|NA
CASSPGIRVRGNQPQHF
TGTGCCAGCTCCCCGGGCATCCGGGTGAGGGGCAATCAGCCCCAGCATTTT
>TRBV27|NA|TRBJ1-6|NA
CASSYLDTAHSPLHF
TGTGCCAGCAGTTATCTGGACACGGCCCACTCACCCCTCCACTTT
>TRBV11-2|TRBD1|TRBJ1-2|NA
CASSQRQGTGYGYTF
TGTGCCAGCAGCCAAAGACAGGGTACGGGCTATGGCTACACCTTC
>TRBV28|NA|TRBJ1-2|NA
CASTPTASYGYTF
TGTGCCAGCACCCCGACAGCCTCCTATGGCTACACCTTC
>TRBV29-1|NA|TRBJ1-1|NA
CSGSGPMNTEAFF
TGCAGCGGATCAGGGCCTATGAACACTGAAGCTTTCTTT
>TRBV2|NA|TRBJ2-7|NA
CASSVERSYEQYF
TGTGCCAGCAGTGTAGAGCGCTCCTACGAGCAGTACTTC
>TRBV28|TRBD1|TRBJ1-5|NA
CASSPTDRGDNQPQHF
TGTGCCAGCAGTCCAACCGACAGGGGGGACAATCAGCCCCAGCATTTT
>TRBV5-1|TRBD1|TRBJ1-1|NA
CASSAAPTGANTEAFF
TGCGCCAGCAGCGCCGCCCCGACAGGGGCTAACACTGAAGCTTTCTTT
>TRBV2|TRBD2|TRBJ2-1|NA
CASMRLAGKNEQFF
TGTGCCAGCATGAGGCTAGCGGGAAAGAATGAGCAGTTCTTC
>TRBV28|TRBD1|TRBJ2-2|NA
CASSHPSPGQGGTGELFF
TGTGCCAGCAGTCACCCCAGCCCGGGACAGGGTGGCACCGGGGAGCTGTTTTTT
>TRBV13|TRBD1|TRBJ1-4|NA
CASSSLADREGEKLFF
TGTGCCAGCAGCTCCCTCGCGGACAGGGAGGGGGAAAAACTGTTTTTT
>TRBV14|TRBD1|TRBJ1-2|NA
CASSPPGGGYTF
TGTGCCAGCAGCCCGCCAGGGGGTGGCTACACCTTC
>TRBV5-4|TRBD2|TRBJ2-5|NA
CASSLSSGRAQETQYF
TGTGCCAGCAGCTTATCTAGCGGGAGGGCCCAAGAGACCCAGTACTTC
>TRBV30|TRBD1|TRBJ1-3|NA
CAWSGDRGHGNTIYF
TGTGCCTGGAGTGGCGACAGGGGGCATGGAAACACCATATATTTT
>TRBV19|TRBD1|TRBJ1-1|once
CASSTSRDRVWAEAFF
TGTGCCAGTAGTACGTCCCGGGACAGGGTTTGGGCTGAAGCTTTCTTT
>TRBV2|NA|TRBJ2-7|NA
CASSGDSYEQYF
TGTGCCAGCAGTGGAGACAGCTACGAGCAGTACTTC
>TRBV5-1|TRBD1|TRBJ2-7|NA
CASYPAQGASYEQYF
TGCGCCAGCTACCCGGCACAGGGGGCATCCTACGAGCAGTACTTC
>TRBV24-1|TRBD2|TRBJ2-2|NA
CATSASRGSGTGELFF
TGTGCCACCAGTGCCTCGCGGGGGTCGGGCACCGGGGAGCTGTTTTTT
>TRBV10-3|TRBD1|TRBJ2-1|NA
CAISEWTGERNEQFF
TGTGCCATCAGTGAGTGGACAGGGGAGAGAAATGAGCAGTTCTTC
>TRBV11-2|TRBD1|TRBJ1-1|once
CASSSSTGWTEAFF
TGTGCCAGCAGCTCGTCGACAGGGTGGACTGAAGCTTTCTTT
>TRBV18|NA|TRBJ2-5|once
CASSLYAPQGTQETQYF
TGTGCCAGCTCGCTGTACGCCCCTCAGGGGACCCAAGAGACCCAGTACTTC
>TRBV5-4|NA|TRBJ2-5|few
CASTGLEETQYF
TGTGCCAGCACCGGGTTGGAAGAGACCCAGTACTTC
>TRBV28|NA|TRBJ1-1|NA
CASSLAGSTEAFF
TGTGCCAGCAGTTTAGCGGGTAGCACTGAAGCTTTCTTT
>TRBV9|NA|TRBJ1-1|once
CASSVAVWTEAFF
TGTGCCAGCAGCGTCGCAGTATGGACTGAAGCTTTCTTT